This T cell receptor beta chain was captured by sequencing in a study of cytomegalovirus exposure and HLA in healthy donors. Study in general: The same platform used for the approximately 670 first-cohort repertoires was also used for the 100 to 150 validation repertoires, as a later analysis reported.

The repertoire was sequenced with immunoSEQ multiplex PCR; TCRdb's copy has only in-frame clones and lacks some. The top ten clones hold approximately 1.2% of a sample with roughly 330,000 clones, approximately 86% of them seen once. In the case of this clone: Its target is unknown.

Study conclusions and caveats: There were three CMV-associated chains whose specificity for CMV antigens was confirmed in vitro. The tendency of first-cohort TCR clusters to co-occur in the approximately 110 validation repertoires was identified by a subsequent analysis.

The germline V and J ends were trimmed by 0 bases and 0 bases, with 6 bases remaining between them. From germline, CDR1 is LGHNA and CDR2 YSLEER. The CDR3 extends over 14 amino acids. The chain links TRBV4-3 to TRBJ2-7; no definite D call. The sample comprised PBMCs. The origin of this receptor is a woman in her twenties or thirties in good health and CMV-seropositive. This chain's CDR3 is CASSQDVASYEQYF. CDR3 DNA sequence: TGCGCCAGCAGCCAAGATGTAGCCTCCTACGAGCAGTACTTC.